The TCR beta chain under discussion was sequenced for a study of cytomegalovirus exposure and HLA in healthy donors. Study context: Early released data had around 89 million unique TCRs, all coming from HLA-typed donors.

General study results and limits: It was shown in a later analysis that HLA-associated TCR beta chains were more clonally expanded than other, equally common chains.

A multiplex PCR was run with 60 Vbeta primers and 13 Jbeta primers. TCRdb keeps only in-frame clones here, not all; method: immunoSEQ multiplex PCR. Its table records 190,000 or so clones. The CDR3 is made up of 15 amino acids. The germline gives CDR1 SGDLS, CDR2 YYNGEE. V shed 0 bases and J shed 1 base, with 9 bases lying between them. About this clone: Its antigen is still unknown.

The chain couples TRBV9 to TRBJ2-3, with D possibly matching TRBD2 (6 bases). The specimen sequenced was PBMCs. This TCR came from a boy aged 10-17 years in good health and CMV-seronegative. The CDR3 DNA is TGTGCCAGCAGCGTAGGGGACTTCGGCACAGATACGCAGTATTTT. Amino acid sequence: CASSVGDFGTDTQYF.